This T cell receptor (beta chain) was identified in a study of blood T cell repertoires in COVID-19. Study-wide background: Acute and convalescent COVID-19 specimens originated in the United States, Italy and Spain.

Trimming stripped 7 bases from V and 6 bases from J, with 13 bases between. This CDR3 has 13 residues. Measured with immunoSEQ multiplex PCR; TCRdb has only the in-frame clones, and not every one. This repertoire shows over 100,000 clones, approximately 86% found once; its top ten account for roughly 11%. The rearrangement links TRBV12-3 or TRBV12-4 to TRBJ2-1; TRBD2 is a possible D gene (6 bases). The source material was peripheral blood. This TCR was recovered from a woman aged 70-85 years with COVID-19, enrolled during active disease. CDR3: CASIRGTRNEQFF. The CDR3 bases are TGTGCCAGCATCCGCGGGACCCGCAATGAGCAGTTCTTC.